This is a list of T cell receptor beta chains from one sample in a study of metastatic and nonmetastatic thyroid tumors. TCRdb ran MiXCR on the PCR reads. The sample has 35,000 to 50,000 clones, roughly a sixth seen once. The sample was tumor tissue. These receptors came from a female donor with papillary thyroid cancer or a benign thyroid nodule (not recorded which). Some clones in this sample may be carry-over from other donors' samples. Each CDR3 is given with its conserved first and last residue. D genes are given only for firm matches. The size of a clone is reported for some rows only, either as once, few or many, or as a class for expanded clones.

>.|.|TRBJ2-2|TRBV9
TGTGCCAGCATCGTAGAAGGGGTCGGGATGAGGAACACCGGGGAGCTGTTTTTT
CASIVEGVGMRNTGELFF
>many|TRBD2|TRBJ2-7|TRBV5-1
TGCGCCAGCAGCTTTTCCACTTCTGGGGTAGCGGGTGCCTACGAGCAGTACTTC
CASSFSTSGVAGAYEQYF
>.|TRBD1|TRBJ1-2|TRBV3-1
TGTGCCAGCAGCCAGGGGAGGACAGGGATGGATGGCTACACCTTC
CASSQGRTGMDGYTF
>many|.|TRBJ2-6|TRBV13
TGTGCCAGCAGCTCGCCGAGAGGAAGGGCCAACGTCCTGACTTTC
CASSSPRGRANVLTF
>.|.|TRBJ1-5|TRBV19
TGTGCCAGTAGTATAGATCATTGGTACTCGTGTCAGCCCCAGCATTTT
CASSIDHWYSCQPQHF
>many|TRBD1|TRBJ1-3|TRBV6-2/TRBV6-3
TGTGCCAGCAGTTACACTACAGGACAGGTAGCCTCTGGAAACACCATATATTTT
CASSYTTGQVASGNTIYF
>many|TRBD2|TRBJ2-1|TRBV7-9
TGTGCCAGCAGCTTATATGGTTGGTCTAGCGGATACAATGAGCAGTTCTTC
CASSLYGWSSGYNEQFF
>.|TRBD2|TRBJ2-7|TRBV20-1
TGCAGTGGTTCTGAGGCTAGCGGGGCCTGGGGGCAGTACTTC
CSGSEASGAWGQYF
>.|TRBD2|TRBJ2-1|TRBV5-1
TGCGCCAGCAGCTTGGGGGACCAACTAGCGGAAGAGCAGTTCTTC
CASSLGDQLAEEQFF
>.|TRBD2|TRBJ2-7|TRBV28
TGTGCCAGCAGTTTACAGGGACTAGGGCCTAACGAGCAGTACTTC
CASSLQGLGPNEQYF
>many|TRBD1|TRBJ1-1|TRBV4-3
TGCGCCAGCAGCCAAGTGGACAGGGGGAACACTGAAGCTTTCTTT
CASSQVDRGNTEAFF
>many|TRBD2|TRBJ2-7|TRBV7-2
TGTGCCAGCAGCCAAAGCGGGAGCCTCTCCTACGAGCAGTACTTC
CASSQSGSLSYEQYF
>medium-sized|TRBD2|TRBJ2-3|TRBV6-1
TGTGCCAGCAGTGAATCAGTTGGGACTAGCGGGAGTACGCAGTATTTT
CASSESVGTSGSTQYF
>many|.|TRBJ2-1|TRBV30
TGTGCCTGGTGTCCCGGGCCCTACAATGAGCAGTTCTTC
CAWCPGPYNEQFF
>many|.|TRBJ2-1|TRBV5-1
TGCGCCAGCAGCTGGGGCGGGAGAGGGGGTGAGCAGTTCTTC
CASSWGGRGGEQFF
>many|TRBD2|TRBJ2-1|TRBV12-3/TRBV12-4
TGTGCCAGCAGTTTAGAGCGGGATGAGTTCTTC
CASSLERDEFF
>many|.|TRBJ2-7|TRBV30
TGTGCCTGGAGTGGGTCCCGATACAAACCCGAGCAGTACTTC
CAWSGSRYKPEQYF
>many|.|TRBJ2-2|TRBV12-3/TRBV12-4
TGTGCCAGCAGCCAGGGAGGCGGGGAGCTGTTTTTT
CASSQGGGELFF
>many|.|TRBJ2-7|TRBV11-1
TGTGCCAGCAGCTTAGTTTCTGCACGCGAGCAGTACTTC
CASSLVSAREQYF
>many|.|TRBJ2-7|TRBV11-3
TGTGCCAGCAGCTTAGGTAGTTACGAGCAGTACTTC
CASSLGSYEQYF
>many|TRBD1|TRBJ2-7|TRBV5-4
TGTGCCAGCAGCTTGAAATCCGCTGGGACAGGGGGCGACGAGCAGTACTTC
CASSLKSAGTGGDEQYF
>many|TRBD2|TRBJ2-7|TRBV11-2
TGTGCCAGCAGCCTGGGGGGGGTTGCCTACGAGCAGTACTTC
CASSLGGVAYEQYF
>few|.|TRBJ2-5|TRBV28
TGTGCCAGCAATGCAGCCGGGGCGCCCAAACACATGGAGACACAGTACTTC
CASNAAGAPKHMETQYF
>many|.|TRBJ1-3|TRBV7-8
TGTGCCAGCAGCTTAGAAGGCAGGAGCACTGGAAACACCATATATTTT
CASSLEGRSTGNTIYF
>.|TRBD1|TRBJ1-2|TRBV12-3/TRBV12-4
TGTGCCAGCAGTTTTGGACAGGGAAGGGGCTACACCTTC
CASSFGQGRGYTF
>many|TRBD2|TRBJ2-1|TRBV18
TGTGCCAGCTCACCTACGGGACTAGCGGGCTACAATGAGCAGTTCTTC
CASSPTGLAGYNEQFF
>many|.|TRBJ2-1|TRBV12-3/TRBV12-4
TGTGCCAGCAGCCGCACGTGGCAGTCCCCAATGCGTGGTGAGCAGTTCTTC
CASSRTWQSPMRGEQFF